The 30 T cell receptor beta chains listed next were all sequenced from one sample in a study of blood T cell repertoires in COVID-19. Using immunoSEQ multiplex PCR, the repertoire was profiled, and TCRdb retains in-frame clones only, with some absent. The sample holds about 230,000 clones, about four fifths seen once. The specimen sequenced was peripheral blood. These receptors all stem from an older man with acute or convalescent COVID-19.

The V gene is TRBV15, the J gene TRBJ2-4; 7 nucleotides align to TRBD1. There are 17 residues in the CDR3. CDR1 is LNHNV and CDR2 is YYDKDF in the germline V gene (reference sequence). The junction had 8 bases not matched to a gene; V was cut back by 2 bases and J by 1 base. The CDR3 spells CATSRPTGFEAKNIQYF. The CDR3 DNA reads TGTGCCACCAGCAGACCGACAGGGTTTGAGGCCAAAAACATTCAGTACTTC.

This clone has just a few counts. The V and J genes are TRBV7-6 and TRBJ2-2; 10 positions match TRBD2. With V trimmed by 5 bases and J by 2 bases, 8 bases remained unmatched. Looked up from germline, CDR1 is SGHVS and CDR2 is FNYEAQ. The CDR3 has 17 amino acids. The CDR3 here is CASSHSGGPLNTGELFF. The CDR3 coding sequence is TGTGCCAGCAGCCATAGCGGGGGGCCCCTAAACACCGGGGAGCTGTTTTTT. The full variable domain, in which reference TRBV7-6 and TRBJ2-2 provide the parts outside the CDR3, is GAGVSQSPRYKVTKRGQDVALRCDPISGHVSLYWYRQALGQGPEFLTYFNYEAQQDKSGLPNDRFSAERPEGSISTLTIQRTEQRDSAMYRCASSHSGGPLNTGELFFGEGSRLTVL.

V is TRBV5-1 and J is TRBJ2-5, with 10 bases that match TRBD2. This CDR3 has 13 amino acids. J gave up 2 bases and V 7 bases, and 2 bases lay outside the gene matches. The germline gives CDR1 SGHRS, CDR2 YFSETQ. The CDR3 reads CASVAGGQETQYF. The CDR3 bases are TGCGCCAGCGTAGCGGGGGGACAAGAGACCCAGTACTTC.

The rearrangement uses TRBV30 and TRBJ2-7, with 10 bases matching TRBD2. The CDR3 totals 14 residues. Germline V lookup: CDR1 GTSNPN, CDR2 SVGIG (reference sequence). J lost 6 bases, V lost 0 bases, and 5 bases had no gene match. CDR3: CAWSVRASGSEQYF. The CDR3 nucleotides are TGTGCCTGGAGTGTACGGGCTAGCGGGAGCGAGCAGTACTTC.

This chain uses TRBV5-1 with TRBJ2-2; TRBD1 matches 9 bases. Germline CDR1 and CDR2: SGHRS and YFSETQ. CDR3 size: 16 residues. After removal of 1 base from V and 3 bases from J, the junction contained 4 bases not matched to a gene. The CDR3 sequence: CASSLIGQGYTGELFF. CDR3 nucleotide sequence: TGCGCCAGCAGCTTGATAGGACAGGGGTACACCGGGGAGCTGTTTTTT.

The chain couples TRBV5-8 to TRBJ2-2, with a possible D match to TRBD2 (6 bases). This CDR3 has 14 residues. CDR1 is SGHTS and CDR2 is YDEGEE in the germline V gene. Trimming took off 4 bases at V and 3 bases at J, with 10 bases between the two ends. The DNA for the CDR3 is TGTGCCAGCAGCGGCGGGACTTACACCGGGGAGCTGTTTTTT. It is translated as CASSGGTYTGELFF. Drawing the rest from reference TRBV5-8 and TRBJ2-2, the complete variable domain is EAGVTQSPTHLIKTRGQQATLRCSPISGHTSVYWYQQALGLGLQFLLWYDEGEERNRGNFPPRFSGRQFPNYSSELNVNALELEDSALYLCASSGGTYTGELFFGEGSRLTVL.

This clone turned up a few times. The chain joins TRBV28 to TRBJ2-7; D unclear. Germline CDR1 and CDR2: MDHEN and SYDVKM. V was clipped by 5 bases and J by 0 bases, with 11 bases between them. The CDR3 has 14 residues. The CDR3: CASSPRDGSYEQYF. The CDR3 nucleotides read TGTGCCAGCAGTCCCCGAGATGGCTCCTACGAGCAGTACTTC.

V usage is TRBV18 and J usage is TRBJ2-1; 11 bases fit TRBD2. Unmatched junction bases numbered 8, after V lost 6 bases and J lost 7 bases. The CDR3 has 15 amino acids. In germline, CDR1 is KGHSH, CDR2 LQKENI. The CDR3 sequence: CASSPATSGNNEQFF. The CDR3 coding sequence is TGTGCCAGCTCCCCCGCGACTAGCGGGAATAATGAGCAGTTCTTC.

This sequence joins TRBV5-1 and TRBJ2-1, with TRBD1 matching over 7 bases. The length of the CDR3 is 15 residues. The germline V gene encodes CDR1 SGHRS and CDR2 YFSETQ. J gave up 2 bases and V 4 bases, and 6 bases lay outside the gene matches. For the CDR3, the DNA is TGCGCCAGCAGCACTACAGGGGACGCCTACAATGAGCAGTTCTTC. It encodes CASSTTGDAYNEQFF.

J is TRBJ2-3 and V is TRBV7-9; weak D call: TRBD2 (5 bases). Trimming cost V 5 bases and J 3 bases, with 12 bases left between them. The CDR3 sequence is 14 residues long. CDR1 and CDR2 from the germline V gene are SEHNR and FQNEAQ (reference sequence). The CDR3 region has the DNA TGTGCCAGCAGCCCTAGCATAGGAACAGATACGCAGTATTTT. This encodes CASSPSIGTDTQYF.

The gene calls are TRBV24-1 and TRBJ2-1; D is undetermined. This CDR3 has 15 amino acids. Deletions cut 3 bases from V and 2 bases from J, with 10 bases between. Germline V CDR1 and CDR2: KGHDR, SFDVKD. This CDR3 is CATSDPARAYNEQFF. The CDR3 DNA is TGTGCCACCAGTGATCCAGCGAGAGCCTACAATGAGCAGTTCTTC.

This chain connects TRBV7-8 to TRBJ2-7; 7 nucleotides align to TRBD1. The CDR3 is made up of 15 amino acids. From germline, CDR1 is SGHVS and CDR2 FQNEAQ. Trimming took 6 bases from V and 4 from J; bases not matched to a gene: 12. The CDR3 protein is CASRPHTGVEYEQYF. The CDR3 DNA sequence: TGTGCCAGCAGACCCCACACAGGGGTGGAATACGAGCAGTACTTC.

CDR3 sequence reads: CASSLGVGQDYGYTF. The CDR3 nucleotides read TGTGCCAGCAGCCTGGGAGTGGGACAGGACTATGGCTACACCTTC. J is TRBJ1-2 and V is TRBV5-4; 8 nucleotides match TRBD1. J gave up 3 bases and V 4 bases, and 8 bases lay outside the gene matches. The length of the CDR3 is 15 residues. Germline CDR1 is SGHNT and CDR2 is YYREEE (reference sequence).

This clone was seen only a few times. The chain uses TRBV11-2 and TRBJ2-7; TRBD2 matches at 12 bases. V dropped 6 bases and J dropped 0; count of bases not matched to a gene: 3. The length of the CDR3 is 15 residues. The germline CDR1 and CDR2 sequences are SGHAT and FQNNGV. CDR3 coding DNA: TGTGCCAGCAGGGCTAGCGGGGGGGCCTCCTACGAGCAGTACTTC. This translates into CASRASGGASYEQYF.

The V call is TRBV3-1 (or the pseudogene TRBV3-2), the J call TRBJ1-6, with 8 positions matching TRBD1. The germline gives CDR1 LGHDT, CDR2 YNNKEL (reference sequence). V trimming: 4 bases; J trimming: 8 bases; junction bases outside the gene matches: 7. CDR3 length equals 15 residues. Written as DNA, the CDR3 is TGTGCCAGCAGCCGTCGACAGGGGACGTATTCACCCCTCCACTTT. It translates to CASSRRQGTYSPLHF.

This clone was picked up one time. The J gene is TRBJ1-2, the V gene TRBV28; the D gene is possibly TRBD1 (6 bases). The CDR3 length is 13 residues. Per the germline V gene, CDR1 is MDHEN and CDR2 is SYDVKM. With 6 bases removed from V and 7 bases from J, the gap between germline ends came to 15 bases. The CDR3 protein is CASRQGPGTGYTF. CDR3 nucleotide sequence: TGTGCCAGCAGACAGGGACCAGGTACTGGCTACACCTTC.

This chain links TRBV5-1 with TRBJ2-5; 8 nucleotides align to TRBD2. V lost 4 bases to trimming and J lost 1 base; unmatched junction nucleotides: 6. CDR3 length equals 15 residues. CDR1 and CDR2 from the germline V gene are SGHRS and YFSETQ. The CDR3 bases are TGCGCCAGCAGCGCCTACGGGACTAGCCAAGAGACCCAGTACTTC. The encoded protein is CASSAYGTSQETQYF.

The chain combines TRBV21-1 with TRBJ2-1; no check of the table's D call, TRBD1, against the DNA was made. TRBV21-1 is a listed pseudogene. The CDR3 contains 16 residues. The CDR3 DNA follows: TGTGCCAGCAGCAAAGTATCCGGGACAGGAAACAATGAGCAGTTCTTC. It codes for CASSKVSGTGNNEQFF.

The genes are TRBV19 and TRBJ2-3; 9 bases fit TRBD1. CDR1 LNHDA and CDR2 SQIVND come from the germline V gene (reference sequence). This CDR3 region has 13 residues. The trim removed 11 bases at V and 4 bases at J, leaving 7 bases unmatched. The CDR3 is CAAWDRVADTQYF. CDR3 sequence (DNA): TGTGCCGCCTGGGACAGGGTGGCAGATACGCAGTATTTT. Complete variable domain (other parts from reference TRBV19 and TRBJ2-3): DGGITQSPKYLFRKEGQNVTLSCEQNLNHDAMYWYRQDPGQGLRLIYYSQIVNDFQKGDIAEGYSVSREKKESFPLTVTSAQKNPTAFYLCAAWDRVADTQYFGPGTRLTVL.

This clone was counted a few times. V and J are TRBV6-5 and TRBJ2-7; possibly TRBD1 for D (5 bases). CDR1 is MNHEY, CDR2 SVGAGI, per germline. Trimming removed 2 bases from V and 2 bases from J, with 16 bases in between. The CDR3 loop spans 16 amino acids. CDR3 in amino acids: CASSYGRQSSTYEQYF. CDR3 bases: TGTGCCAGCAGTTACGGAAGACAGAGCAGTACCTACGAGCAGTACTTC.

This clone was seen once. This chain connects TRBV2 to TRBJ2-3; D might be TRBD1 (6 bases). The germline gives CDR1 SNHLY, CDR2 FYNNEI. The V end was cut by 5 bases, the J end by 0 bases, with 18 bases between. This CDR3 region has 17 residues. For the CDR3, the DNA is TGTGCCAGCAGTCGAGGACAGACCGCAGCTAGCACAGATACGCAGTATTTT. Protein sequence: CASSRGQTAASTDTQYF.

The chain carries TRBV28 and TRBJ2-3; D gene ambiguous. Per the germline V gene, CDR1 is MDHEN and CDR2 is SYDVKM. The CDR3 extends over 14 amino acids. V was cut by 4 bases and J by 0 bases, with 8 bases left in between. The CDR3 spells CASSSGSSTDTQYF. CDR3 in DNA: TGTGCCAGCAGTTCCGGTTCCAGCACAGATACGCAGTATTTT.

The chain couples TRBV24-1 to TRBJ1-3, with 7 bases fitting TRBD1. V lost 12 bases and J lost 2; bases outside the gene matches: 21. This CDR3 spans 18 amino acids. Germline-derived CDR1 and CDR2 are KGHDR and SFDVKD. CDR3 sequence: CASDRRDSQGRTGNTIYF. The CDR3 DNA reads as TGTGCCTCTGACCGGCGGGACAGCCAGGGGCGGACTGGAAACACCATATATTTT.

This clone was seen a single time. The V and J genes are TRBV28 and TRBJ2-5; 10 nucleotides align to TRBD2. This CDR3 is 17 amino acids long. Germline trimming cut 7 bases from V and 3 bases from J; bases unmatched to any gene: 14. The V gene's germline CDR1 is MDHEN and CDR2 SYDVKM. CDR3 amino acids: CASIPFSGGTGKETQYF. The CDR3 nucleotides are TGTGCCAGCATACCTTTTAGCGGGGGGACCGGCAAAGAGACCCAGTACTTC.

The rearrangement joins TRBV25-1 to TRBJ1-3; D gene unclear. The length of the CDR3 is 12 residues. Germline-derived CDR1 and CDR2 are MGHDK and SYGVNS. Trimming removed 5 bases at V and 3 bases at J, with 5 bases between. The CDR3 DNA follows: TGTGCCAGCAGTCCTTTTGGAAACACCATATATTTT. It is translated as CASSPFGNTIYF.

The chain couples TRBV5-8 to TRBJ2-7; D is uncertain. V was shortened by 1 base and J by 6 bases, with 8 bases between the two germline ends. The CDR3 contains 12 residues. Looked up from germline, CDR1 is SGHTS and CDR2 is YDEGEE. The CDR3 is CASSLTSLEQYF. Here the CDR3 DNA reads TGTGCCAGCAGCTTGACCAGTCTCGAGCAGTACTTC.

This clone was counted between two and nine times. The chain joins TRBV6-5 to TRBJ2-6; TRBD2 might be the D (5 bases). CDR1 MNHEY and CDR2 SVGAGI come from the germline V gene. Deletions cut 11 bases from V and 3 bases from J, with 14 bases between. The CDR3 runs 14 residues. The CDR3 protein is CACSRGVGANVLTF. CDR3 sequence (DNA): TGTGCCTGTTCACGGGGAGTTGGGGCCAACGTCCTGACTTTC.

V and J are TRBV28 and TRBJ2-7, with 8 bases identical to TRBD1. The germline V gene encodes CDR1 MDHEN and CDR2 SYDVKM. The CDR3 consists of 12 residues. After removal of 6 bases from V and 5 bases from J, the junction contained 3 bases not matched to a gene. The CDR3 is CASSWDRHEQYF. The DNA of the CDR3 is TGTGCCAGCAGCTGGGACAGGCACGAGCAGTACTTC.

The genes are TRBV11-2 and TRBJ2-5; 9 nucleotides align to TRBD1. Germline V gene lookup returns CDR1 SGHAT and CDR2 FQNNGV. There are 15 residues in the CDR3. V shed 2 bases and J 4 bases; nucleotides not matched to a gene: 5. The CDR3 reads CASSLNDRGGETQYF. The CDR3, as DNA: TGTGCCAGCAGCTTAAATGACAGGGGGGGAGAGACCCAGTACTTC.

The chain couples TRBV6-5 to TRBJ2-1; tentative D call: TRBD2 (6 bases). Germline CDR1 is MNHEY and CDR2 is SVGAGI. The V end was cut by 6 bases, the J end by 2 bases, with 8 bases between. This CDR3 is built from 13 residues. The DNA for the CDR3 is TGTGCCAGCAGAACGGGGGCCTACAATGAGCAGTTCTTC. Its translation: CASRTGAYNEQFF.